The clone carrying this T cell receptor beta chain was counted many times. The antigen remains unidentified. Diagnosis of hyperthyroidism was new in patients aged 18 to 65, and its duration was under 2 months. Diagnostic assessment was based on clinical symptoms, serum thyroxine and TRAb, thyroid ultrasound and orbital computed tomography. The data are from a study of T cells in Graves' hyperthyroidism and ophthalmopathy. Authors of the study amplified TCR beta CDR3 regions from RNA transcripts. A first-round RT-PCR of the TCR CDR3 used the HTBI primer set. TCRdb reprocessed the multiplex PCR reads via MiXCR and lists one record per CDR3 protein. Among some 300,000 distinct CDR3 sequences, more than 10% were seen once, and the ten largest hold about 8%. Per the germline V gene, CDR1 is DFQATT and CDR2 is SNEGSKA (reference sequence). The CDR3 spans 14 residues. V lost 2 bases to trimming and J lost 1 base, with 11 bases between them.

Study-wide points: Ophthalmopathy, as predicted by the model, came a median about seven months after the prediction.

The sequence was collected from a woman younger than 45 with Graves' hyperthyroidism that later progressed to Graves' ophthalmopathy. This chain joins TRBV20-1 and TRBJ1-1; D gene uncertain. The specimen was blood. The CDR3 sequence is CSARTGMGNTEAFF. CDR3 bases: TGCAGTGCTAGAACTGGGATGGGGAACACTGAAGCTTTCTTT.